The 16 T cell receptor beta chains below come from one sample, sequenced in a study of T cell changes during pregnancy in multiple sclerosis. Profiling relied on immunoSEQ multiplex PCR, and the TCRdb table lists in-frame clones only, not all of them. The sample consists of about 130,000 clones, 96% of them appearing once. The sample was peripheral blood, taken after pregnancy. The source is a female donor with multiple sclerosis, enrolled in a pregnancy study.

The CDR3 loop is CARRLTGRPATPFF. CDR3 nucleotide sequence: TGTGCCAGAAGACTAACAGGGCGGCCCGCCACGCCTTTCTTT. The chain employs TRBV7-9 and TRBJ1-1; TRBD1 might be the D (6 bases). CDR1 SEHNR and CDR2 FQNEAQ come from the germline V gene (reference sequence). This CDR3 has 14 residues. The ends were cut back, 9 bases at V and 12 bases at J, with 26 bases in the middle.

The rearrangement links TRBV29-1 to TRBJ2-1, with 10 bases aligning to TRBD2. Germline CDR1 reads SQVTM; CDR2 reads ANQGSEA. This CDR3 comprises 15 residues. V was clipped by 0 bases and J by 10 bases; unmatched bases: 9. CDR3 region: CSVEDISGRAQEQFF. DNA for the CDR3: TGCAGCGTTGAAGATATCAGCGGGAGGGCCCAGGAGCAGTTCTTC.

The J gene is TRBJ2-7, the V gene TRBV7-2; D not resolved. The germline V gene has CDR1 SGHTA and CDR2 FQGNSA. CDR3 size: 14 residues. V was trimmed by 3 bases and J by 2 bases, leaving 11 bases between them. The CDR3, as DNA: TGTGCCAGCAGCTTTGGCCGGGTGACCTACGAGCAGTACTTC. It specifies CASSFGRVTYEQYF.

This clone has only a few counts. V is TRBV11-3 and J is TRBJ1-1; D is perhaps TRBD1 (6 bases). The CDR3 covers 14 residues. Trimming left V 2 bases short and J 3 bases short, with 10 bases between. Germline V lookup: CDR1 SGHNT, CDR2 YENEEA. The CDR3 is CASSLTGMHTEAFF. CDR3 coding DNA: TGTGCCAGCAGCTTAACAGGGATGCACACTGAAGCTTTCTTT.

V and J are TRBV6-6 and TRBJ2-5; 9 bases match TRBD1. Trimming took 5 bases from V and 4 from J; bases not matched to a gene: 5. This CDR3 spans 14 amino acids. Germline lookup yields CDR1 MNHNY and CDR2 SVGAGI (reference sequence). The CDR3 DNA sequence: TGTGCCAGCAGTATGACAGGGGGTCCAGAGACCCAGTACTTC. Translated: CASSMTGGPETQYF.

The sample holds one count of this clone. V gene TRBV5-6 combines with J gene TRBJ2-5, with 11 bases aligning to TRBD2. Looked up from germline, CDR1 is SGHDT and CDR2 is YYEEEE. The ends lost 4 bases at V and 5 bases at J; junction bases unmatched: 1. This CDR3 has 13 amino acids. The chain's CDR3 is CASSGLAGETQYF. Written as DNA, the CDR3 is TGTGCCAGCAGCGGACTAGCGGGCGAGACCCAGTACTTC. Supplemented by reference TRBV5-6 and TRBJ2-5, the full variable domain reads DAGVTQSPTHLIKTRGQQVTLRCSPKSGHDTVSWYQQALGQGPQFIFQYYEEEERQRGNFPDRFSGHQFPNYSSELNVNALLLGDSALYLCASSGLAGETQYFGPGTRLLVL.

The chain joins TRBV5-6 to TRBJ2-3; 7 bases are a match to TRBD2. In germline, CDR1 is SGHDT, CDR2 YYEEEE. The ends lost 4 bases at V and 6 bases at J; junction bases unmatched: 11. The CDR3 contains 15 residues. CDR3 loop: CASSGAGQMTDTQYF. CDR3 nucleotides: TGTGCCAGCAGCGGAGCGGGGCAGATGACGGATACGCAGTATTTT.

The chain is built from TRBV9 and TRBJ1-2, with D perhaps matching TRBD1 (6 bases). The V end was cut by 5 bases, the J end by 4 bases, with 12 bases between. The CDR3 contains 13 residues. Germline V gene data show CDR1 as SGDLS and CDR2 as YYNGEE. The CDR3 loop is CASRSTGSYGYTF. In nucleotides, the CDR3 is TGTGCCAGCAGATCCACAGGGAGCTATGGCTACACCTTC.

This chain joins TRBV5-1 and TRBJ2-3; the D gene is possibly TRBD2 (5 bases). In germline, CDR1 is SGHRS, CDR2 YFSETQ. Trimming shortened V by 0 bases and J by 5 bases, and 19 bases separated the two germline ends. CDR3 size: 17 residues. The CDR3 reads CASSLGTRAYHLDTQYF. For the CDR3, the DNA is TGCGCCAGCAGCTTGGGAACTAGGGCCTATCACCTAGATACGCAGTATTTT.

This clone was detected once. The gene calls are TRBV9 and TRBJ1-4; 8 positions agree with TRBD1. V shed 0 bases and J 2 bases; nucleotides not matched to a gene: 6. CDR1 is SGDLS and CDR2 is YYNGEE in the germline V gene. There are 17 residues in the CDR3. In DNA form, the CDR3 reads TGTGCCAGCAGCGTAGGGGGGACAGGTTGGACTAATGAAAAACTGTTTTTT. This codes for CASSVGGTGWTNEKLFF.

The rearrangement joins TRBV4-2 to TRBJ2-1; 7 bases are shared with TRBD1. The V gene's germline CDR1 is LGHNA and CDR2 YNFKEQ. The CDR3 has 14 amino acids. After removal of 2 bases from V and 10 bases from J, the junction contained 8 bases not matched to a gene. The CDR3 region is CASSQYRGGLEQFF. The CDR3 DNA is TGTGCCAGCAGCCAATACAGGGGCGGGCTGGAGCAGTTCTTC.

The chain carries TRBV19 and TRBJ2-7, with 8 bases identical to TRBD1. J gave up 0 bases and V 5 bases, and 3 bases lay outside the gene matches. The CDR3 loop spans 14 amino acids. The germline V gene has CDR1 LNHDA and CDR2 SQIVND (reference sequence). CDR3 protein: CASSRDRSSYEQYF. The CDR3 bases are TGTGCCAGTAGTCGGGACAGGAGCTCCTACGAGCAGTACTTC.

J is TRBJ2-2 and V is TRBV28; the match to TRBD2 covers 7 bases. With 8 bases clipped from V and 4 bases from J, the junction kept 16 bases outside the gene matches. The CDR3 is made up of 17 amino acids. Germline V gene lookup returns CDR1 MDHEN and CDR2 SYDVKM. The CDR3 DNA reads TGTGCCAGCGGCTTAGTTGTTAGCGGGCGGATCACCGGGGAGCTGTTTTTT. Translating gives CASGLVVSGRITGELFF.

V gene TRBV29-1 combines with J gene TRBJ1-1; possibly TRBD1 for D (6 bases). The V gene lost 3 bases and the J gene lost 5 bases, with 13 bases spanning the gap. This CDR3 comprises 13 residues. Germline V gives CDR1 SQVTM, CDR2 ANQGSEA. CDR3: CSVDEARGTEAFF. The CDR3 bases are TGCAGCGTTGATGAAGCCAGGGGAACTGAAGCTTTCTTT.

The count of this clone is one. This sequence joins TRBV6-6 and TRBJ2-7; 7 bases match TRBD1. Germline-derived CDR1 and CDR2 are MNHNY and SVGAGI (reference sequence). V lost 5 bases and J lost 6; bases outside the gene matches: 13. CDR3 size: 15 residues. This CDR3 is CASSPSRNRGGEQYF. Written as DNA, the CDR3 is TGTGCCAGCAGTCCTTCTAGAAACAGGGGCGGCGAGCAGTACTTC.

The chain uses TRBV6-5 and TRBJ2-5; 7 bases align to TRBD1. There are 15 residues in the CDR3. The V gene end was trimmed by 10 bases and the J gene end by 1 base; junction bases not matched to a gene: 12. Looked up from germline, CDR1 is MNHEY and CDR2 is SVGAGI. CDR3 nucleotides: TGTGCCACCCGACCTTCGGGACAGACCCAAGAGACCCAGTACTTC. Its protein is CATRPSGQTQETQYF.